This note documents a single T cell receptor (beta chain) sequence. Its antigen remains unidentified. The record has no base qualities; no much larger clone is one base away. The data belong to a study of blood T cells in healthy people across ages (dated by TCRdb to the mid-2010s). About the study as a whole: In model experiments, template switching captured about one uniquely barcoded TCR beta cDNA molecule for every two T cells. Age-related changes in TCR beta repertoire diversity were measured in the study by deep sequencing normalized with unique cDNA molecular identifiers. The donors were divided into four age groups: young (average about 16 years), middle-aged (about 39), aged (roughly 60) and long-lived (about 80). To avoid experimental bias, donors of different ages were randomly spread across the sequencing lanes. For two donors (one aged 18 to 30 and one aged 80 or older), the study analyzed two additional independent replicas of 1 million unique cDNA reads from the same blood draw. The full study reports these points: As age increased, observed TCR beta diversity per million T cells dropped in a roughly linear way, and a significant reduction was already evident by age 40. Bulk unsorted PBMC profiling prevented conclusive comparison of naive and antigen-experienced compartments. Estimates of total diversity based on one million sequenced T cells were regarded as lower bounds and as underestimates. Compared with the aged group, the long-lived group had more naive CD4+ T cells, fewer expanded clones and increased TCR diversity, suggesting age selection. Donor CMV infection status was unknown, potentially confounding age-related changes in expanded clonotypes. Observed TCR beta diversity correlated strongly with the percentage of naive T cells measured by flow cytometry.

The donors were under 40 Caucasian individuals from Russia, aged roughly 6 to 100 years, who were systemically healthy. Each donor gave approximately 9.3 milliliters of peripheral blood, collected into EDTA-treated Vacutainer tubes. PBMCs were isolated by Ficoll-Paque density-gradient centrifugation, with at least 6.5 million obtained per sample. Trizol reagent was used to extract total RNA from the PBMCs, yielding at least 5.5 micrograms per sample. For every donor, flow cytometry on a PBMC aliquot measured the percentage of naive CD45RAhigh/CD27high T cells. The library was generated by 5' RACE. Data came from an Illumina HiSeq 2500. The second PCR ran for about 6 to 11 cycles and used a J-beta primer mix along with a sample-barcoded 5' primer. A template-switch 5' adaptor carrying 12 random nucleotides introduced a unique molecular identifier onto each TCR beta cDNA molecule. At least 2.5 million CDR3-containing paired-end reads were obtained from each sample. First-strand cDNA was synthesized from all RNA with the Mint cDNA synthesis kit, primed by a TRBC-specific oligonucleotide. Following uracil-DNA glycosylase treatment, a first 18-cycle PCR with universal primers M1SS and BC2_uni_R was performed on all cDNA. Processing in the source paper ran as follows. Normalization of each sample was performed by random selection of 1 million high-quality reads, each carrying a distinct molecular identifier. Reads sharing molecular identifiers were discarded rather than binned into consensus sequences. CDR3 identification, clonotype clustering and error correction used MiTCR with a Q25 quality threshold and the strictest error-elimination algorithm. A nonparametric unseen species model with Euler transformation was used to estimate lower-bound total TCR beta diversity. TCRdb reworked the public reads: Q25 trimming with fastp, MiXCR clone assembly, productive beta chains retained. Merged by CDR3 protein, the rows form single entries marked with the most common genes and DNA. The V and J calls come from TCRdb's annotation, not from the publication. The table for this sample lists about 680,000 distinct CDR3 sequences; 45% to 50% of them were counted only once. The ten largest clones take up roughly 34% of the sample.

The germline V gene yields SGHAT for CDR1 and FQNNGV for CDR2. Spanning cysteine to phenylalanine, the CDR3 consists of 16 amino acids. CDR3 DNA is the only sequence kept; it has 48 bases, read in frame from the first base. Trimmed from V: 3 bases; trimmed from J: 4 bases; junction bases lacking a gene match: 12. This sequence was found in a woman aged 55-75 years in good health. Material for sequencing was blood. The rearranged chain carries TRBV11-2 and TRBJ2-7, and 7 junctional nucleotides match TRBD2. CDR3 sequence: CASSLPGEGRWYEQYF. Here is the DNA: TGTGCCAGCAGCTTGCCCGGGGAGGGGCGTTGGTACGAGCAGTACTTC. The CDR3, completed at both ends by the reference TRBV11-2 and TRBJ2-7 genes, gives the full variable domain EAGVAQSPRYKIIEKRQSVAFWCNPISGHATLYWYQQILGQGPKLLIQFQNNGVVDDSQLPKDRFSAERLKGVDSTLKIQPAKLEDSAVYLCASSLPGEGRWYEQYFGPGTRLTVT.